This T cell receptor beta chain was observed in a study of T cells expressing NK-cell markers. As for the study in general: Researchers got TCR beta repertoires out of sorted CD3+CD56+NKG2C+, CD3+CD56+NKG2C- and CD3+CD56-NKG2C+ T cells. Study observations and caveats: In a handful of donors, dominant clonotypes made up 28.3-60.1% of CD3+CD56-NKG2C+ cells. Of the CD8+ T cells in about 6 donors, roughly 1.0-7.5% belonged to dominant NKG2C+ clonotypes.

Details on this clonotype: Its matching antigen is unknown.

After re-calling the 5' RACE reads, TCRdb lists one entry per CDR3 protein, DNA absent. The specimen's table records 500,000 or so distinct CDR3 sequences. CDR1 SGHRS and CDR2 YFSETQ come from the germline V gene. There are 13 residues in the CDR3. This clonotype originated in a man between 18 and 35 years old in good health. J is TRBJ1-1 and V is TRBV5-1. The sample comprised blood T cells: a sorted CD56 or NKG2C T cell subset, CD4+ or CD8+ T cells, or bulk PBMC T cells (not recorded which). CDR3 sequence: CASSPNGEGEAFF.